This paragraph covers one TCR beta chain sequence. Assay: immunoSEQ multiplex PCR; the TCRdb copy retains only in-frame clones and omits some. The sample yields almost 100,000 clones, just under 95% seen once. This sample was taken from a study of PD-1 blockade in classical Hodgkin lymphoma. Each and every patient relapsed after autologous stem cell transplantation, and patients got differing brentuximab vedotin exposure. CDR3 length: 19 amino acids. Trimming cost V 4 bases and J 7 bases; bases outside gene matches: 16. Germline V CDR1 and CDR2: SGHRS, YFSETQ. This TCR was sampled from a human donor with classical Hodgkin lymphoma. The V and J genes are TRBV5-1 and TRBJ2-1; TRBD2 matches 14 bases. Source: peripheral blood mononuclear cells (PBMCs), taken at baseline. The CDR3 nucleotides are TGCGCCAGCAGCCCAACCAGGGGGACTAGCGGGAGCATGAGTAATGAGCAGTTCTTC. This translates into CASSPTRGTSGSMSNEQFF.